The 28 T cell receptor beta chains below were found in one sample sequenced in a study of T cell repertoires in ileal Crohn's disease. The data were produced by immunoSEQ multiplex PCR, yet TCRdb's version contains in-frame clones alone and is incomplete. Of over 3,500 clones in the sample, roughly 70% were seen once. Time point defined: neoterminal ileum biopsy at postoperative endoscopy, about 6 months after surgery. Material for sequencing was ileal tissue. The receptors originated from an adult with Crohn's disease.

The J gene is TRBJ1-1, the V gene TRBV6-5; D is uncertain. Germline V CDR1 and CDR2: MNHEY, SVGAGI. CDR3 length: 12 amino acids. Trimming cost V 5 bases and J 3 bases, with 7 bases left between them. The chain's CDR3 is CASSQDYTEAFF. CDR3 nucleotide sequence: TGTGCCAGCAGTCAGGACTACACTGAAGCTTTCTTT.

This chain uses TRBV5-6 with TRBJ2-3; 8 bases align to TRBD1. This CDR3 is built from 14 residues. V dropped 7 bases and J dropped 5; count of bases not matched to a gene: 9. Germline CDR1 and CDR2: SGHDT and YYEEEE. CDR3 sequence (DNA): TGTGCCAGCGGAGAGGACAGGGTGGAAGATACGCAGTATTTT. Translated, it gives CASGEDRVEDTQYF. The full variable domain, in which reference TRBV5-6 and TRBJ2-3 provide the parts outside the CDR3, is DAGVTQSPTHLIKTRGQQVTLRCSPKSGHDTVSWYQQALGQGPQFIFQYYEEEERQRGNFPDRFSGHQFPNYSSELNVNALLLGDSALYLCASGEDRVEDTQYFGPGTRLTVL.

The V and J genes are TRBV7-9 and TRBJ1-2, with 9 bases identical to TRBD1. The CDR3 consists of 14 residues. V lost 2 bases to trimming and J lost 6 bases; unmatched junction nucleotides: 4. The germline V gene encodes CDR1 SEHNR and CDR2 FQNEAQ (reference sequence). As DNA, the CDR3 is TGTGCCAGCAGCTTACCGGGACAGGGAAATGGCTACACCTTC. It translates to CASSLPGQGNGYTF.

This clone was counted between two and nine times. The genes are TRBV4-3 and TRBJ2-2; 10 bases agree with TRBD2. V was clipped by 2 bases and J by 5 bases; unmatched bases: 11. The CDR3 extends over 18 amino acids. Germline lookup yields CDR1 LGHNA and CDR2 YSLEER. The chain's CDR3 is CASSQTAASGSNTGELFF. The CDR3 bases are TGCGCCAGCAGCCAAACTGCCGCTAGCGGGAGTAATACCGGGGAGCTGTTTTTT.

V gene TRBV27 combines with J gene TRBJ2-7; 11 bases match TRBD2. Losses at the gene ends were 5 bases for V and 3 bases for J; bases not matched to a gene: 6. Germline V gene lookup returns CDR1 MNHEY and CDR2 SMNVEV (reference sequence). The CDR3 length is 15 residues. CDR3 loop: CASSPRLAGLYEQYF. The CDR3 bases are TGTGCCAGCAGTCCGCGACTAGCGGGACTCTACGAGCAGTACTTC.

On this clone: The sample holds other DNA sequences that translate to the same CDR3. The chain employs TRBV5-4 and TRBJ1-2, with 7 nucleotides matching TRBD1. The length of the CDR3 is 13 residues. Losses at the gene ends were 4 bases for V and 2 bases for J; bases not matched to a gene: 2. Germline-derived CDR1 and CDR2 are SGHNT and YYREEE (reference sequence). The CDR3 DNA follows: TGTGCCAGCAGCCTGGGACAGAACTATGGCTACACCTTC. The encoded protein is CASSLGQNYGYTF.

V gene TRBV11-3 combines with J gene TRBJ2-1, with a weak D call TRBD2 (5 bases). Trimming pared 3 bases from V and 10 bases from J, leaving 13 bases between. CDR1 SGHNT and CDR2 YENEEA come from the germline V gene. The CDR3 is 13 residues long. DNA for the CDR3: TGTGCCAGCAGCTTTGACTCGACGGGGGAGCAGTTCTTC. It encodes CASSFDSTGEQFF.

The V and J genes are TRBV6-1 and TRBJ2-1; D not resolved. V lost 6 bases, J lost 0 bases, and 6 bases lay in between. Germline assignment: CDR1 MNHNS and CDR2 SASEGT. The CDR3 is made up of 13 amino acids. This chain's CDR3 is CASRTPSYNEQFF. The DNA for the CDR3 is TGTGCCAGCAGGACTCCCTCCTACAATGAGCAGTTCTTC.

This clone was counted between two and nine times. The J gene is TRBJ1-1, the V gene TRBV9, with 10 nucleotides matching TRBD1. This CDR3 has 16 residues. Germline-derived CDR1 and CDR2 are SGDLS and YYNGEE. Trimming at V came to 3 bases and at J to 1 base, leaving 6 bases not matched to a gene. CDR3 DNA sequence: TGTGCCAGCAGCGGCCGGGACAGGGGTGGGAACACTGAAGCTTTCTTT. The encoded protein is CASSGRDRGGNTEAFF.

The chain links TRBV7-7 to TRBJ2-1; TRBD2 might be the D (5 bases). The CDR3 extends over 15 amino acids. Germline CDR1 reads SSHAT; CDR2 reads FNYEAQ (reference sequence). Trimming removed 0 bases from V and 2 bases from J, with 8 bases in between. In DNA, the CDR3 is TGTGCCAGCAGCTTAGCGGGAGCAACCTACAATGAGCAGTTCTTC. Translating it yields CASSLAGATYNEQFF.

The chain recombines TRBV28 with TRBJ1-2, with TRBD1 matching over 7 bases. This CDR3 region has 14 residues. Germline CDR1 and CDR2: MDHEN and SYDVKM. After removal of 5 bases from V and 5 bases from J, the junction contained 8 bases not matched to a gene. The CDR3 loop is CASSPGTDSYGYTF. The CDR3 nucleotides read TGTGCCAGCAGTCCGGGGACAGACTCATATGGCTACACCTTC.

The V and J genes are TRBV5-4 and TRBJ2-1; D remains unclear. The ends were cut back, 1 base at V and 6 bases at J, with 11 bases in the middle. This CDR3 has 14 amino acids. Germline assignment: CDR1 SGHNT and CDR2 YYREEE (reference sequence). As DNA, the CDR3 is TGTGCCAGCAGCTTGTATGACTTAAGCAATGAGCAGTTCTTC. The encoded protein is CASSLYDLSNEQFF.

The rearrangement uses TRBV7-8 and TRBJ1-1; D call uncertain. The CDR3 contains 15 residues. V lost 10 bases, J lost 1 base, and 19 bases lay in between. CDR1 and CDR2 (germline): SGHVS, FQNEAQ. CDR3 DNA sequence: TGTGCCACCGGAGGGATACATAGTAGGAACACTGAAGCTTTCTTT. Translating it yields CATGGIHSRNTEAFF.

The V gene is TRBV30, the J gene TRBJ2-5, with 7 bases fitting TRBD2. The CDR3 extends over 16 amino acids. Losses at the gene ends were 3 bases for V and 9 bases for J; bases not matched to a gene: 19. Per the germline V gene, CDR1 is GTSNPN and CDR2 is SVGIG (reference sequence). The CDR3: CAWSQNPGLTAKPQYF. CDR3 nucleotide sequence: TGTGCCTGGAGCCAAAATCCGGGACTAACGGCCAAACCCCAGTACTTC.

CDR3 sequence reads: CASSLRAGPNYEQYF. The CDR3 bases are TGTGCCAGCAGCTTAAGGGCGGGGCCGAACTACGAGCAGTACTTC. The rearrangement uses TRBV7-7 and TRBJ2-7; D is possibly TRBD2 (6 bases). Germline V gene sequence: CDR1 SSHAT, CDR2 FNYEAQ (reference sequence). The CDR3 spans 15 residues. V dropped 2 bases and J dropped 3 bases, with 14 bases sitting between them.

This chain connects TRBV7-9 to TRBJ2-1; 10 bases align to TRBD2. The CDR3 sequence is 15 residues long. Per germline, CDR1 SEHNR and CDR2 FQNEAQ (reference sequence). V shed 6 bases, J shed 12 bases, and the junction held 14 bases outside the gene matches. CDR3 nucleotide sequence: TGTGCCAGCAGTTCCACCGGGACTAGCGTCATTGTGCAGTTCTTC. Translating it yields CASSSTGTSVIVQFF.

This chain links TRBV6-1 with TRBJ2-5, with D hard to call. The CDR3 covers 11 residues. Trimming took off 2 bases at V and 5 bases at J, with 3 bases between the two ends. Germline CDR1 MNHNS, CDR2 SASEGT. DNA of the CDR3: TGTGCCAGCAGTGAACGTGAGACCCAGTACTTC. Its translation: CASSERETQYF.

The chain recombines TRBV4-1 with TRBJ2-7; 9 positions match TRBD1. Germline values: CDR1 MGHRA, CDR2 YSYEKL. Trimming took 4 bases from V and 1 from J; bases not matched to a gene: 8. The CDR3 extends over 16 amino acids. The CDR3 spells CASSRAPGQGSYEQYF. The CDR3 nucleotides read TGCGCCAGCAGCCGAGCTCCGGGACAGGGTTCCTACGAGCAGTACTTC.

This CDR3 is CASSLGTGNNEQFF. CDR3 nucleotides: TGTGCCAGCAGCTTGGGGACAGGGAACAATGAGCAGTTCTTC. The genes are TRBV5-8 and TRBJ2-1; 8 nucleotides line up with TRBD1. The ends lost 0 bases at V and 5 bases at J; junction bases unmatched: 1. Germline V gives CDR1 SGHTS, CDR2 YDEGEE. CDR3 size: 14 residues.

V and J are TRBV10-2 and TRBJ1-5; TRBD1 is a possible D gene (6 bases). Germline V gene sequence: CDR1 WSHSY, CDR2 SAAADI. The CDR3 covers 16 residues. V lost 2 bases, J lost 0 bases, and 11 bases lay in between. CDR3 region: CASSETGLYSNQPQHF. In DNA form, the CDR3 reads TGCGCCAGCAGTGAGACAGGGCTCTATAGCAATCAGCCCCAGCATTTT.

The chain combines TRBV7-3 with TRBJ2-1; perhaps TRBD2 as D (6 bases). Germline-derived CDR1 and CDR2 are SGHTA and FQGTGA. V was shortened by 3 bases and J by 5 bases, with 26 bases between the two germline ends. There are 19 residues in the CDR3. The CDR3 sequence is CASSLDSLCWEVTNNEQFF. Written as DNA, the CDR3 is TGTGCCAGCAGCTTGGATTCATTGTGTTGGGAGGTGACCAACAATGAGCAGTTCTTC.

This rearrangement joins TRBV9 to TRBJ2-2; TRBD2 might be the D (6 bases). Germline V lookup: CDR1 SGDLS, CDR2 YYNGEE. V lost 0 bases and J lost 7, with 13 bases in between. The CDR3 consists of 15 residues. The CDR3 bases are TGTGCCAGCAGCGTAGTACCTAGCGTTGACGGGGAGCTGTTTTTT. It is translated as CASSVVPSVDGELFF.

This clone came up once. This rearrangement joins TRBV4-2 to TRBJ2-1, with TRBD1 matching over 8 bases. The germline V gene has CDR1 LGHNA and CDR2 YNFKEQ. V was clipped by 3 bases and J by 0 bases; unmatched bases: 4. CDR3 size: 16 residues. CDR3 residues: CASSQRQGSSYNEQFF. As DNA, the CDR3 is TGTGCCAGCAGCCAGCGACAGGGGAGCTCCTACAATGAGCAGTTCTTC.

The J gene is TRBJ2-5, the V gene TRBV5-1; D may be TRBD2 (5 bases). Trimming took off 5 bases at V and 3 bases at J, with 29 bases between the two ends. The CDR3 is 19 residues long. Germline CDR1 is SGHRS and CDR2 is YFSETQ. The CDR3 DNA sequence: TGCGCCAGCAGTCCAACCCGAGGAGGCAAAGGCATGTTCGAAGAGACCCAGTACTTC. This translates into CASSPTRGGKGMFEETQYF.

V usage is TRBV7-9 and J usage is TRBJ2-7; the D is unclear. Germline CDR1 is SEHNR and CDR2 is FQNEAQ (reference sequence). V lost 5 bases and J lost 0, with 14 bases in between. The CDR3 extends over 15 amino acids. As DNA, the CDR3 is TGTGCCAGCAGCCCGGAACGAACAGCCTCCTACGAGCAGTACTTC. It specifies CASSPERTASYEQYF.

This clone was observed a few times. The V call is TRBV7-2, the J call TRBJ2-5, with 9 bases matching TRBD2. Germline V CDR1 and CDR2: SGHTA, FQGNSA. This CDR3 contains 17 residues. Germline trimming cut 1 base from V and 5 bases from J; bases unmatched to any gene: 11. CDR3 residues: CASSLGWVVAGAETQYF. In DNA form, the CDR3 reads TGTGCCAGCAGCTTAGGCTGGGTCGTAGCGGGAGCCGAGACCCAGTACTTC.

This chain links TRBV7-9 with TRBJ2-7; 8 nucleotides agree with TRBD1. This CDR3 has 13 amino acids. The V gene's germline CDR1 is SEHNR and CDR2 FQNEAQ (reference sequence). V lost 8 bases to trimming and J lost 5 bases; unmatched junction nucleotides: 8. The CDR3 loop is CASGGQGGDEQYF. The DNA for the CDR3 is TGTGCCAGCGGAGGACAGGGAGGCGACGAGCAGTACTTC. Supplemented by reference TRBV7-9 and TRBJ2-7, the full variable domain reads DTGVSQNPRHKITKRGQNVTFRCDPISEHNRLYWYRQTLGQGPEFLTYFQNEAQLEKSRLLSDRFSAERPKGSFSTLEIQRTEQGDSAMYLCASGGQGGDEQYFGPGTRLTVT.

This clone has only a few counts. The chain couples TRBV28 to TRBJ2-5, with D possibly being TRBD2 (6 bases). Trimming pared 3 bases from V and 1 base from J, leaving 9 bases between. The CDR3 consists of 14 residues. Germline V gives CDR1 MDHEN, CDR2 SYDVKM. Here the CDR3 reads CASSFSRGQETQYF. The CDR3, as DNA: TGTGCCAGCAGTTTTTCGCGGGGCCAAGAGACCCAGTACTTC.